These 29 T cell receptor beta chains were all obtained from the same sample, sequenced in a study of Tregs in tolerant kidney transplant recipients. The nonmyeloablative bone marrow transplants came from related graft donors, with transient mixed chimerism. This table comes from immunoSEQ multiplex PCR, and its TCRdb copy is limited to in-frame clones, with some not included. Its table records some 29,000 clones. This material consisted of CD4+ T cells from blood (PBMCs), taken 24 months after the transplant. These receptors all come from a human patient who received a combined kidney and bone marrow transplant. Some of the T cells might come from the graft donor.

On this clone: Read coverage stops 3 residues before the CDR3 terminus; the germline J gene supplies the remainder. V and J are TRBV7-9 and TRBJ2-7; D is uncertain. Between the trimmed V and J ends, which lost 0 bases and 2 bases, there was a span of 8 bases. In germline, CDR1 is SEHNR, CDR2 FQNEAQ (reference sequence). CDR3 size: 14 residues. The covered CDR3 bases are TGTGCCAGCAGCTTAGCGTTAGATCCCTACGAG. Residues: CASSLALDPYE. The CDR3, in full, reads CASSLALDPYEQYF.

With regard to this clone: The read stops 3 residues short of the end of the CDR3; the missing end is completed from the germline J gene. The chain combines TRBV20-1 with TRBJ2-1, with D tentatively TRBD2 (6 bases). V lost 0 bases to trimming and J lost 8 bases, with 17 bases between them. Germline-derived CDR1 and CDR2 are DFQATT and SNEGSKA (reference sequence). The CDR3 runs to 15 residues. The CDR3: CSARDPGLGGDEQFF. The CDR3 bases that were read are TGCAGTGCTAGAGATCCGGGACTCGGAGGCGATGAG.

As concerns this clone: The read ends 3 residues early relative to the CDR3; the germline J gene fills the gap. The chain couples TRBV19 to TRBJ2-5; the match to TRBD2 covers 11 bases. The CDR3 runs 15 residues. Germline CDR1 is LNHDA and CDR2 is SQIVND (reference sequence). V shed 3 bases and J 6 bases; nucleotides not matched to a gene: 6. CDR3 bases read: TGTGCCAGTAGTATTGTAGCGGGAGGGGAAAAGACC. The encoded protein is CASSIVAGGEKT. The CDR3 reads in full as CASSIVAGGEKTQYF. The whole variable domain, remainder taken from reference TRBV19 and TRBJ2-5, is DGGITQSPKYLFRKEGQNVTLSCEQNLNHDAMYWYRQDPGQGLRLIYYSQIVNDFQKGDIAEGYSVSREKKESFPLTVTSAQKNPTAFYLCASSIVAGGEKTQYFGPGTRLLVL.

A word on this clone: The read is 3 residues too short to cover the CDR3 end, so that end is filled in from the germline J gene. V is TRBV5-1 and J is TRBJ1-6; possibly TRBD1 for D (5 bases). Germline CDR1 SGHRS, CDR2 YFSETQ. V lost 0 bases, J lost 5 bases, and 15 bases lay in between. This CDR3 is 17 amino acids long. The CDR3 loop is CASSLAWQGGDNSPLHF. CDR3 DNA, as far as it was read: TGCGCCAGCAGCTTGGCCTGGCAGGGTGGAGATAATTCACCC. Combining the CDR3 with reference TRBV5-1 and TRBJ1-6 gives the whole variable domain KAGVTQTPRYLIKTRGQQVTLSCSPISGHRSVSWYQQTPGQGLQFLFEYFSETQRNKGNFPGRFSGRQFSNSRSEMNVSTLELGDSALYLCASSLAWQGGDNSPLHFGNGTRLTVT.

As to this clone: With the read ending 3 residues before the CDR3 end, the germline J gene is used to fill in that end. The V gene is TRBV7-2, the J gene TRBJ2-5, with D maybe TRBD2 (6 bases). The germline V gene encodes CDR1 SGHTA and CDR2 FQGNSA. The CDR3 runs to 13 residues. The V end was cut by 8 bases, the J end by 1 base, with 11 bases between. The covered CDR3 bases are TGTGCCAGCGGGCAGGGACTCCAAGAGACC. Translating gives CASGQGLQET. The full CDR3 protein is CASGQGLQETQYF.

The CDR3 DNA, read in part, is TGTGCCTGGAGTCCCTTCGGGACTCCTAATTCACCC. Encoded protein: CAWSPFGTPNSP. The complete CDR3 protein is CAWSPFGTPNSPLHF. The chain has TRBV30 and TRBJ1-6; perhaps TRBD1 as D (5 bases). The CDR3 extends 3 residues past the end of the read, so its final part is completed from the germline J gene. CDR3 size: 15 residues. Trimming pared 2 bases from V and 6 bases from J, leaving 14 bases between. Germline values: CDR1 GTSNPN, CDR2 SVGIG (reference sequence).

The chain's CDR3 is CSASGLAASYNEQFF. Incomplete CDR3 DNA: TGCAGTGCGTCGGGACTAGCGGCCTCCTACAATGAG. The chain uses TRBV20-1 and TRBJ2-1; 11 positions agree with TRBD2. The read gets to within 3 residues of the CDR3 end, and the germline J gene fills in the rest. The V gene end was trimmed by 6 bases and the J gene end by 0 bases; junction bases not matched to a gene: 4. Germline V gene data show CDR1 as DFQATT and CDR2 as SNEGSKA (reference sequence). CDR3 length: 15 residues.

Here the CDR3 reads CASAGQGGGGVSDTQYF. CDR3 DNA (partial): TGTGCCAGCGCGGGACAGGGAGGAGGGGGCGTGTCAGATACG. This chain joins TRBV28 and TRBJ2-3; TRBD1 agrees at 9 bases. The CDR3 is cut off 3 residues early in the read; its end comes from the germline J gene. The trim removed 8 bases at V and 4 bases at J, leaving 16 bases unmatched. The CDR3 is 17 residues long. Germline loops: CDR1 MDHEN, CDR2 SYDVKM.

About this clone: The read comes to an end 3 residues before the CDR3 does, leaving the germline J gene to fill in the end. The rearrangement links TRBV10-3 to TRBJ1-2; no clear D. Trimming cost V 1 base and J 3 bases, with 6 bases left between them. CDR3 length: 13 residues. Germline assignment: CDR1 ENHRY and CDR2 SYGVKD. The sequenced CDR3 bases are TGTGCCATCAGTGAGTGGCCGCACTATGGC. It translates to CAISEWPHYG. The CDR3, in full, reads CAISEWPHYGYTF.

A word on this clone: The read falls 3 residues short of the CDR3 end, and the missing part is taken from the germline J gene. The V call is TRBV20-1, the J call TRBJ2-1; tentatively, D is TRBD2 (5 bases). V was pared by 3 bases and J by 0 bases, with 6 bases between. The CDR3 sequence is 13 residues long. CDR1 DFQATT and CDR2 SNEGSKA come from the germline V gene (reference sequence). CDR3 loop: CSASSGSYNEQFF. CDR3 DNA (partial): TGCAGTGCTAGCAGCGGCTCCTACAATGAG.

Concerning this clone itself: The CDR3 extends 3 residues past the end of the read, so its final part is completed from the germline J gene. This chain uses TRBV20-1 with TRBJ2-1; D is perhaps TRBD2 (6 bases). The germline gives CDR1 DFQATT, CDR2 SNEGSKA (reference sequence). The V end was cut by 0 bases, the J end by 0 bases, with 12 bases between. This CDR3 is built from 16 residues. CDR3 in amino acids: CSARDHSGRSYNEQFF. The sequenced CDR3 bases are TGCAGTGCTAGAGATCATAGCGGACGCTCCTACAATGAG.

As concerns this clone: The observed sequence ends 3 residues before the CDR3 terminus, with the missing tail filled in from the germline J gene. The chain links TRBV5-1 to TRBJ2-5; 10 nucleotides agree with TRBD2. The CDR3 is 18 amino acids. The trim removed 4 bases at V and 4 bases at J, leaving 16 bases unmatched. Germline-derived CDR1 and CDR2 are SGHRS and YFSETQ. CDR3 DNA (partial): TGCGCCAGCAGCCACCCGACATTCCTAGCGGGAGAAGGAGAGACC. Translating gives CASSHPTFLAGEGET. The CDR3 as a whole reads CASSHPTFLAGEGETQYF.

With respect to this clone: The observed sequence ends 3 residues before the CDR3 terminus, with the missing tail filled in from the germline J gene. This chain links TRBV5-1 with TRBJ1-2, with D maybe TRBD1 (5 bases). Germline CDR1 SGHRS, CDR2 YFSETQ. The V and J ends lost 4 bases and 2 bases respectively, with 9 bases between them. This CDR3 contains 13 residues. The CDR3 spells CASSPGQNYGYTF. The CDR3 DNA, read in part, is TGCGCCAGCAGCCCTGGACAAAACTATGGC.

On this clone: Read sequence stops 3 residues before the CDR3 end, and the germline J gene provides the missing end. The chain joins TRBV7-3 to TRBJ2-1; TRBD2 matches 7 bases. The length of the CDR3 is 15 residues. The V gene end was trimmed by 1 base and the J gene end by 0 bases; junction bases not matched to a gene: 0. Germline loops: CDR1 SGHTA, CDR2 FQGTGA. CDR3 loop: CASSLSGSSYNEQFF. The part of the CDR3 DNA that was read is TGTGCCAGCAGCTTAAGCGGGAGCTCCTACAATGAG.

For this clone: Read sequence stops 3 residues before the CDR3 end, and the germline J gene provides the missing end. The chain employs TRBV6-2 or TRBV6-3 and TRBJ2-1; D might be TRBD2 (6 bases). V lost 1 base and J 6 bases, leaving 10 bases between the germline ends. The CDR3 is 14 amino acids. Germline values: CDR1 MNHEY, CDR2 SVGEGT. This CDR3 reads CASSYFGSGNEQFF. Incomplete CDR3 DNA: TGTGCCAGCAGTTACTTCGGTAGCGGCAATGAG.

Details on this clone: The sequenced fragment ends 3 residues before the CDR3 boundary, so the rest is inferred from the germline J gene. This chain links TRBV30 with TRBJ2-3; 10 nucleotides match TRBD2. The V and J ends lost 0 bases and 2 bases, in that order; junction bases with no gene match: 5. The CDR3 consists of 16 residues. Germline V gene lookup returns CDR1 GTSNPN and CDR2 SVGIG (reference sequence). CDR3 DNA (partial): TGTGCCTGGAGTGTAGGGAGCGGGAGGGCCACAGATACG. This translates into CAWSVGSGRATDT. The complete CDR3 protein is CAWSVGSGRATDTQYF.

To note about this clone: The read is 3 residues too short to cover the CDR3 end, so that end is filled in from the germline J gene. V gene TRBV18 combines with J gene TRBJ2-4; TRBD1 matches at 8 bases. Germline V lookup: CDR1 KGHSH, CDR2 LQKENI. Trimming took 6 bases from V and 4 from J; bases not matched to a gene: 5. The CDR3 extends over 14 amino acids. The sequenced part of the CDR3 DNA is TGTGCCAGCTCGGAGGGACAGGAAAAAAACATT. Its protein product is CASSEGQEKNI. In full, the CDR3 is CASSEGQEKNIQYF.

CDR3 residues: CASTARTYTGELFF. Partial CDR3 DNA: TGTGCCAGCACCGCAAGGACTTATACCGGGGAG. This sequence joins TRBV2 and TRBJ2-2, with D perhaps TRBD2 (5 bases). The read gets to within 3 residues of the CDR3 end, and the germline J gene fills in the rest. The CDR3 loop spans 14 amino acids. The germline CDR1 and CDR2 sequences are SNHLY and FYNNEI. The V and J ends lost 7 bases and 5 bases respectively, with 14 bases between them.

On this clone itself: The missing CDR3 end, 3 residues past where the read stops, is filled in from the germline J gene. This chain links TRBV5-1 with TRBJ2-7; D possibly corresponds to TRBD1 (7 bases). Germline V gene data show CDR1 as SGHRS and CDR2 as YFSETQ. This CDR3 comprises 13 residues. Trimming cost V 4 bases and J 3 bases, with 11 bases left between them. The covered CDR3 bases are TGCGCCAGCAGCCCGCGGGACAGCTACGAG. Its protein is CASSPRDSYE. The complete CDR3 sequence is CASSPRDSYEQYF. Looking up the rest from reference TRBV5-1 and TRBJ2-7 gives the full variable domain: KAGVTQTPRYLIKTRGQQVTLSCSPISGHRSVSWYQQTPGQGLQFLFEYFSETQRNKGNFPGRFSGRQFSNSRSEMNVSTLELGDSALYLCASSPRDSYEQYFGPGTRLTVT.

As for this clone: The read halts 3 residues ahead of the CDR3 end, with the missing end drawn from the germline J gene. The J gene is TRBJ2-3, the V gene TRBV20-1, with D perhaps matching TRBD2 (7 bases). Trimming stripped 8 bases from V and 5 bases from J, with 17 bases between. CDR3 length equals 13 residues. Germline V gives CDR1 DFQATT, CDR2 SNEGSKA (reference sequence). CDR3 region: CSTRRGAGDTQYF. The part of the CDR3 DNA that was read is TGCAGTACCCGTCGGGGGGCGGGAGATACG.

Turning to this clone: Read sequence stops 3 residues before the CDR3 end, and the germline J gene provides the missing end. The rearrangement uses TRBV6-1 and TRBJ1-4; the match to TRBD1 covers 8 bases. This CDR3 has 15 residues. Trimming took 4 bases from V and 8 from J; bases not matched to a gene: 9. The germline V gene encodes CDR1 MNHNS and CDR2 SASEGT. CDR3 DNA, as far as it was read: TGTGCCAGCAGTGCACAGGACAGGGAGAGGGAAAAA. Translation gives CASSAQDREREK. The CDR3 reads in full as CASSAQDREREKLFF.

This chain's CDR3 is CASSLEGSSNQPQHF. CDR3 DNA, as far as it was read: TGCGCCAGCAGCTTGGAGGGCAGTAGCAATCAGCCC. This sequence joins TRBV5-1 and TRBJ1-5; D call uncertain. The read ends 3 residues shy of where the CDR3 ends; the end is completed using the germline J gene. Germline values: CDR1 SGHRS, CDR2 YFSETQ. The CDR3 spans 15 residues. V was pared by 0 bases and J by 0 bases, with 7 bases between.

Measured by frequency, this clone is medium-sized. The CDR3 is cut off 3 residues early in the read; its end comes from the germline J gene. The chain carries TRBV6-4 and TRBJ1-2, with 9 bases lining up with TRBD1. This CDR3 contains 13 residues. Germline V gene sequence: CDR1 MRHNA, CDR2 SNTAGT. Incomplete CDR3 DNA: TGTGCCAGCAGTGACACGGGACAGGGAAGC. It encodes CASSDTGQGS. The entire CDR3 is CASSDTGQGSYTF.

Concerning this clone: The sequence runs out 3 residues before the end of the CDR3; the remainder is reconstructed from the germline J gene. The rearrangement links TRBV6-2 or TRBV6-3 to TRBJ1-1; 9 bases map to TRBD1. The CDR3 has 14 residues. V was clipped by 5 bases and J by 6 bases; unmatched bases: 7. CDR1 and CDR2 from the germline V gene are MNHEY and SVGEGT. The CDR3 is CASSPGTGIPEAFF. CDR3 DNA, as far as it was read: TGTGCCAGCAGTCCGGGGACAGGGATTCCTGAA.

A note on this clone: Read sequence stops 3 residues before the CDR3 end, and the germline J gene provides the missing end. The V call is TRBV5-1, the J call TRBJ1-1; D is possibly TRBD1 (5 bases). There are 14 residues in the CDR3. Trimming stripped 6 bases from V and 1 base from J, with 13 bases between. In germline, CDR1 is SGHRS, CDR2 YFSETQ. The DNA read from the CDR3 is TGCGCCAGCAAGGAAACAGGTGGGAACACTGAA. It translates to CASKETGGNTE. In full, the CDR3 is CASKETGGNTEAFF.

As concerns this clone: The read terminates 3 residues before the CDR3 end, so the remaining end is supplied by the germline J gene. The chain has TRBV20-1 and TRBJ1-5; possibly TRBD1 for D (5 bases). CDR1 DFQATT and CDR2 SNEGSKA come from the germline V gene (reference sequence). V lost 5 bases and J 6 bases, leaving 8 bases between the germline ends. The CDR3 is made up of 11 amino acids. The CDR3 bases that were read are TGCAGTGCTGGGGGGTTTCAGCCC. Amino acid sequence: CSAGGFQP. The whole CDR3 protein reads CSAGGFQPQHF.

As for this clone: The DNA ends 3 residues before the CDR3 does, and the rest of the CDR3 is filled in from the germline J gene. The chain is built from TRBV20-1 and TRBJ2-7, with 16 bases identical to TRBD2. Trimming at V came to 7 bases and at J to 3 bases, leaving 15 bases not matched to a gene. The CDR3 totals 18 residues. Looked up from germline, CDR1 is DFQATT and CDR2 is SNEGSKA (reference sequence). The sequenced part of the CDR3 DNA is TGCAGTGTCCTCCGGGACACCGGGACTAGCGGGAGGGACTACGAG. Encoded protein: CSVLRDTGTSGRDYE. The full CDR3 protein is CSVLRDTGTSGRDYEQYF.

By frequency, this clone is medium-sized. Read data end 3 residues before the CDR3 end; the end is taken from the germline J gene. This sequence joins TRBV2 and TRBJ2-1; 10 positions agree with TRBD2. Per the germline V gene, CDR1 is SNHLY and CDR2 is FYNNEI. V dropped 5 bases and J dropped 7; count of bases not matched to a gene: 8. This CDR3 region has 15 residues. CDR3 amino acids: CASSRGTSVLNEQFF. The covered CDR3 bases are TGTGCCAGCAGTAGGGGGACTAGCGTATTGAATGAG.

As for this clone: Coverage ceases 3 residues before the CDR3 finishes, and the germline J gene fills in the end. The chain is built from TRBV18 and TRBJ2-3; 10 bases map to TRBD2. Germline V CDR1 and CDR2: KGHSH, LQKENI. This CDR3 region has 15 residues. CDR3 amino acids: CASSPPGLATSTQYF. CDR3 DNA, as far as it was read: TGTGCCAGCTCACCACCGGGACTAGCGACATCCACG.